The source of this TCR beta chain is a study of beta chain features in type 1 diabetes. There are a few counts of this clone. Its antigen is not known. Since all of the isolated RNA was reverse transcribed, expressed TCRB transcripts were what got sequenced. Data came from immunoSEQ multiplex PCR; TCRdb stores just in-frame clones and leaves some out. In the table there are hundreds of thousands of clones, roughly 13% of which are singletons. The ends were cut back, 0 bases at V and 5 bases at J, with 6 bases in the middle. The V gene's germline CDR1 is SGHDT and CDR2 YYEEEE. CDR3 length: 14 amino acids. The study's findings and limits: PCR may have favored shorter templates equally in patients and controls. More deletions and fewer insertions at VDJ junctions were seen in type 1 diabetes patients. For Type 1 diabetes patients, all four CD4+ subsets carried TCRB CDR3s that were moderately but significantly shorter.

The receptor comes from a man younger than 30 with type 1 diabetes. Sequencing was done on a sample of naive CD4+ T cells from blood. The genes are TRBV5-6 and TRBJ1-6, with D tentatively TRBD1 (5 bases). This CDR3 is CASSLGQNNSPLHF. For the CDR3, the DNA is TGTGCCAGCAGCTTGGGACAGAATAATTCACCCCTCCACTTT.